The 30 T cell receptor beta chains below come from one sample, sequenced in a study of T-cell memory formation after mild COVID-19 (dated by TCRdb to about 2021). Preparation of the library involved 5' RACE. Sequencing was performed on an Illumina NovaSeq 6000. TCRdb trimmed the raw reads at Q25, called clones with MiXCR and kept productive beta chains. Rows are unified per CDR3 protein, each entry keeping the most common DNA and genes. For this sample the table gives 100,000 or so distinct CDR3 sequences, of which 11% were detected only once. The ten largest clones add up to 40% of the sample. Source material: PBMCs or a T cell subset sorted from them (not recorded which). These receptor sequences come from a man aged 18 to 30 who had mild COVID-19 (a few samples of this study predate the infection). The sample titles of this study are shuffled in the database, so cell type and time point are left out; the donor was told from shared clones.

The chain recombines TRBV4-2 with TRBJ2-1; 8 bases match TRBD2. Germline CDR1 reads LGHNA; CDR2 reads YNFKEQ. Trimming cost V 0 bases and J 7 bases; bases outside gene matches: 11. The CDR3 extends over 17 amino acids. For the CDR3, the DNA is TGTGCCAGCAGCCAAGAAAGCGGGAGTATGATGAGGAATGAGCAGTTCTTC. Protein product: CASSQESGSMMRNEQFF.

The CDR3 DNA is TGCGCCAGCAGAGGACCCTGGGGGACCGGCAAAGAGACCCAGTACTTC. Translating gives CASRGPWGTGKETQYF. V and J are TRBV5-1 and TRBJ2-5; D possibly uses TRBD1 or TRBD2 (5 bases each). Germline V CDR1 and CDR2: SGHRS, YFSETQ. V shed 5 bases and J shed 3 bases, with 20 bases lying between them. The CDR3 is 16 amino acids.

The rearrangement links TRBV3-1 to TRBJ2-7; 12 positions match TRBD1. Germline lookup yields CDR1 LGHDT and CDR2 YNNKEL (reference sequence). The length of the CDR3 is 14 residues. V shed 8 bases and J 8 bases; nucleotides not matched to a gene: 10. CDR3 sequence reads: CASHSTGQGAQQYF. As DNA, the CDR3 is TGTGCCAGCCACTCGACGGGACAGGGGGCCCAGCAGTACTTC.

This clonotype was detected ten times or more. The chain employs TRBV10-1 and TRBJ2-2; no clear D. Trimming cost V 4 bases and J 2 bases, with 14 bases left between them. Looked up from germline, CDR1 is WNHNN and CDR2 is SYGVQD (reference sequence). The CDR3 extends over 16 amino acids. The CDR3 coding sequence is TGCGCCAGCAGTGCCACACTGGACCTAAACACCGGGGAGCTGTTTTTT. It translates to CASSATLDLNTGELFF.

The chain carries TRBV7-9 and TRBJ1-6; no clear D gene. The CDR3 sequence is 15 residues long. Looked up from germline, CDR1 is SEHNR and CDR2 is FQNEAQ (reference sequence). Trimming removed 3 bases from V and 7 bases from J, with 13 bases in between. The CDR3 sequence is CASSLSPTSNSPLHF. Here the CDR3 DNA reads TGTGCCAGCAGCTTGTCCCCGACATCGAATTCACCCCTCCACTTT.

The rearrangement links TRBV7-2 to TRBJ1-5; D is perhaps TRBD1 (6 bases). Looked up from germline, CDR1 is SGHTA and CDR2 is FQGNSA. The CDR3 is 15 amino acids. Trimming took 5 bases from V and 0 from J, leaving 11 bases between them. The CDR3 DNA reads TGTGCCAGCAGCCCTTGGACAGATAGCAATCAGCCCCAGCATTTT. Its translation is CASSPWTDSNQPQHF.

This clonotype was found a few times. CDR3 DNA sequence: TGCAGCGTTGGGACGGACAGGTTAAACACCGGGGAGCTGTTTTTT. It encodes CSVGTDRLNTGELFF. The chain combines TRBV29-1 with TRBJ2-2; 7 bases line up with TRBD1. The CDR3 runs 15 residues. V trimming: 4 bases; J trimming: 2 bases; junction bases outside the gene matches: 7. Looked up from germline, CDR1 is SQVTM and CDR2 is ANQGSEA.

This clonotype has more than one count but fewer than ten. The chain employs TRBV25-1 and TRBJ1-1, with 10 bases lining up with TRBD1. With V trimmed by 2 bases and J by 3 bases, 6 bases remained unmatched. The CDR3 covers 16 residues. CDR1 and CDR2 from the germline V gene are MGHDK and SYGVNS. As DNA, the CDR3 is TGTGCCAGCAGTGAACCGGGACAGGGGCGGGACACTGAAGCTTTCTTT. It encodes CASSEPGQGRDTEAFF.

This clonotype was detected only a few times. The chain employs TRBV7-8 and TRBJ2-1; D is possibly TRBD1 or TRBD2 (5 bases each). The CDR3 has 14 amino acids. Germline V gene data show CDR1 as SGHVS and CDR2 as FQNEAQ. Between the trimmed V and J ends, which lost 2 bases and 3 bases, there was a span of 8 bases. The CDR3: CASSLSGRYNEQFF. CDR3 DNA sequence: TGTGCCAGCAGCTTATCGGGGCGCTACAATGAGCAGTTCTTC.

This sequence joins TRBV3-1 and TRBJ2-7; 7 positions agree with TRBD1. Germline assignment: CDR1 LGHDT and CDR2 YNNKEL (reference sequence). The CDR3 length is 14 residues. V dropped 1 base and J dropped 5; count of bases not matched to a gene: 5. The CDR3: CASSQGQGDDEQYF. CDR3 nucleotide sequence: TGTGCCAGCAGCCAAGGGCAGGGGGACGACGAGCAGTACTTC.

The chain joins TRBV4-1 to TRBJ2-2, with 12 bases aligning to TRBD1. This CDR3 spans 19 amino acids. V lost 6 bases to trimming and J lost 6 bases; unmatched junction nucleotides: 17. Germline V gene lookup returns CDR1 MGHRA and CDR2 YSYEKL. The chain's CDR3 is CASSGYPGTGGGSAGELFF. The CDR3 DNA is TGCGCCAGCAGTGGGTACCCCGGGACAGGGGGCGGGAGTGCCGGGGAGCTGTTTTTT.

A few counts support this clonotype. This chain joins TRBV4-1 and TRBJ1-5; weak D call: TRBD1 (6 bases). The CDR3 consists of 17 residues. The V gene's germline CDR1 is MGHRA and CDR2 YSYEKL. V dropped 0 bases and J dropped 0 bases, with 12 bases sitting between them. CDR3 region: CASSQDPQGGSNQPQHF. The CDR3 coding sequence is TGCGCCAGCAGCCAAGATCCCCAAGGGGGTAGCAATCAGCCCCAGCATTTT.

This clonotype was recorded a few times. The chain joins TRBV6-2 or TRBV6-3 to TRBJ1-5; D is unresolved. Germline values: CDR1 MNHEY, CDR2 SVGEGT. Trimming took 2 bases from V and 6 from J, leaving 14 bases between them. This CDR3 is 15 amino acids long. This CDR3 is CASSYGGSRGQPQHF. The CDR3 DNA reads as TGTGCCAGCAGTTACGGAGGCAGTCGGGGTCAGCCCCAGCATTTT.

This clonotype came up a few times. The rearrangement joins TRBV7-9 to TRBJ1-3; D is perhaps TRBD1 (5 bases). This CDR3 is built from 16 residues. CDR1 SEHNR and CDR2 FQNEAQ come from the germline V gene (reference sequence). The germline V and J ends were trimmed by 5 bases and 0 bases, with 14 bases remaining between them. In DNA form, the CDR3 reads TGTGCCAGCAGCCCCCGGGGGGTCAGCTCTGGAAACACCATATATTTT. Its translation is CASSPRGVSSGNTIYF.

The genes are TRBV7-2 and TRBJ2-7; D may match TRBD1 or TRBD2 (5 bases each). The CDR3 runs 14 residues. V lost 1 base and J lost 3, with 10 bases in between. Germline V CDR1 and CDR2: SGHTA, FQGNSA. The CDR3 loop reads CASSLEGRSYEQYV. CDR3 sequence (DNA): TGTGCCAGCAGCTTAGAGGGACGGAGCTACGAGCAGTACGTC.

This clonotype was observed at least ten times. V and J are TRBV7-9 and TRBJ2-2; D may be TRBD1 (6 bases). CDR1 and CDR2 (germline): SEHNR, FQNEAQ (reference sequence). CDR3 size: 15 residues. Trimming pared 1 base from V and 1 base from J, leaving 7 bases between. CDR3 nucleotide sequence: TGTGCCAGCAGCTTAGGGGGACAGAACACCGGGGAGCTGTTTTTT. This encodes CASSLGGQNTGELFF.

This clonotype was seen a handful of times. The gene calls are TRBV6-6 and TRBJ2-3; 12 bases align to TRBD2. The germline CDR1 and CDR2 sequences are MNHNY and SVGAGI (reference sequence). Trimming removed 6 bases from V and 3 bases from J; junction bases left unmatched: 7. This CDR3 is 16 amino acids long. CDR3 in DNA: TGTGCCAGCAGGATACTAGCGGGAGGACGTACAGATACGCAGTATTTT. Its translation is CASRILAGGRTDTQYF.

This clonotype was counted between two and nine times. The rearrangement uses TRBV4-3 and TRBJ2-4, with no clear D. The V gene's germline CDR1 is LGHNA and CDR2 YSLEER. The CDR3 loop spans 14 amino acids. Trimming pared 4 bases from V and 6 bases from J, leaving 13 bases between. The CDR3 DNA reads as TGCGCCAGCAGCCCCTTTCCAGGCGGAAACATTCAGTACTTC. This codes for CASSPFPGGNIQYF.

This clonotype was recorded a few times. The genes are TRBV4-2 and TRBJ2-7; D gene ambiguous. V was clipped by 0 bases and J by 0 bases, with 9 bases between them. There are 15 residues in the CDR3. Per the germline V gene, CDR1 is LGHNA and CDR2 is YNFKEQ. Here the CDR3 reads CASSQDNTGSYEQYF. The CDR3 coding sequence is TGTGCCAGCAGCCAAGATAACACTGGCTCCTACGAGCAGTACTTC.

V gene TRBV27 combines with J gene TRBJ2-3, with TRBD2 as a possible D gene (5 bases). This CDR3 has 16 amino acids. Deletions cut 2 bases from V and 3 bases from J, with 15 bases between. The germline CDR1 and CDR2 sequences are MNHEY and SMNVEV (reference sequence). CDR3 DNA sequence: TGTGCCAGCAGTTTAGTATCGGGGTTGGAAACAGATACGCAGTATTTT. Its protein product is CASSLVSGLETDTQYF.

The chain uses TRBV7-6 and TRBJ2-3; D gene unclear. The CDR3 is made up of 16 amino acids. Between the trimmed V and J ends, which lost 4 bases and 2 bases, there was a span of 16 bases. CDR1 and CDR2 from the germline V gene are SGHVS and FNYEAQ. DNA of the CDR3: TGTGCCAGCAGCTCCCGGTCCCCCGAGGACACAGATACGCAGTATTTT. This encodes CASSSRSPEDTDTQYF.

This clonotype came up many times. This sequence joins TRBV5-1 and TRBJ1-2, with 7 bases fitting TRBD1. J gave up 8 bases and V 3 bases, and 7 bases lay outside the gene matches. The CDR3 is 13 amino acids. Germline V gives CDR1 SGHRS, CDR2 YFSETQ. The CDR3 reads CASSWDSNGGYTF. The CDR3 DNA reads as TGCGCCAGCAGCTGGGACAGCAACGGCGGCTACACCTTC.

This clonotype came up a few times. The junction shows a germline mismatch at one end, possibly a read error. The chain uses TRBV4-1 and TRBJ2-2; 11 bases agree with TRBD2. The germline V gene has CDR1 MGHRA and CDR2 YSYEKL. The CDR3 runs 18 residues. The CDR3 DNA follows: TGCGCCAGCAGCCAACCCGATCTAGCGGGGGGAGACACAGGGGAGCTGTTTTTT. Protein: CASSQPDLAGGDTGELFF.

This sequence joins TRBV10-3 and TRBJ2-7; D is unresolved. V lost 3 bases and J 0 bases, leaving 0 bases between the germline ends. The CDR3 is made up of 11 amino acids. Germline assignment: CDR1 ENHRY and CDR2 SYGVKD. CDR3: CAISDSYEQYF. Written as DNA, the CDR3 is TGTGCCATCAGTGACTCCTACGAGCAGTACTTC.

This chain links TRBV21-1 with TRBJ2-1; the D call in the table, TRBD1, was not verified against the DNA. TRBV21-1 is deemed a pseudogene. This CDR3 has 15 residues. The CDR3 protein is CASSKRYDRDNEQFF. Written as DNA, the CDR3 is TGTGCCAGCAGCAAACGGTACGACAGGGACAATGAGCAGTTCTTC.

J is TRBJ1-2 and V is TRBV25-1; a possible D gene is TRBD1 (5 bases). Trimming took off 7 bases at V and 0 bases at J, with 12 bases between the two ends. This CDR3 spans 14 amino acids. Germline V lookup: CDR1 MGHDK, CDR2 SYGVNS. CDR3 DNA: TGTGCCAGCACCCCGACGGGGGCTAACTATGGCTACACCTTC. As protein: CASTPTGANYGYTF.

This clonotype came up a few times. CDR3 sequence reads: CASSLSNTEAFF. The DNA for the CDR3 is TGTGCCAGCAGCTTATCCAACACTGAAGCTTTCTTT. The chain has TRBV7-9 and TRBJ1-1; D unresolved. CDR1 is SEHNR, CDR2 FQNEAQ, per germline (reference sequence). The CDR3 contains 12 residues. V lost 2 bases, J lost 2 bases, and 3 bases lay in between.

V usage is TRBV29-1 and J usage is TRBJ2-7, with TRBD2 matching 7 bases. After removal of 1 base from V and 0 bases from J, the junction contained 3 bases not matched to a gene. Per the germline V gene, CDR1 is SQVTM and CDR2 is ANQGSEA. The CDR3 length is 14 residues. In nucleotides, the CDR3 is TGCAGCGTTGAAGGGGAGGGTTCCTCCTACGAGCAGTACTTC. Amino acid sequence: CSVEGEGSSYEQYF.

This clonotype was seen only a few times. This chain joins TRBV9 and TRBJ2-2; D ambiguous. Deletions cut 0 bases from V and 7 bases from J, with 10 bases between. Germline CDR1 SGDLS, CDR2 YYNGEE. The CDR3 contains 14 residues. This CDR3 reads CASSVATTIGELFF. The CDR3 region has the DNA TGTGCCAGCAGCGTAGCTACGACGATCGGGGAGCTGTTTTTT. Full variable domain (missing parts from reference TRBV9 and TRBJ2-2): DSGVTQTPKHLITATGQRVTLRCSPRSGDLSVYWYQQSLDQGLQFLIQYYNGEERAKGNILERFSAQQFPDLHSELNLSSLELGDSALYFCASSVATTIGELFFGEGSRLTVL.

The chain is built from TRBV5-5 and TRBJ2-1, with TRBD2 identical over 7 bases. CDR1 is SGHKS, CDR2 YYEKEE, per germline (reference sequence). V lost 4 bases, J lost 9 bases, and 4 bases stayed unmatched. This CDR3 has 12 residues. The CDR3 spells CASSRGVFEQFF. The CDR3 coding sequence is TGTGCCAGCAGCCGGGGGGTTTTTGAGCAGTTCTTC.